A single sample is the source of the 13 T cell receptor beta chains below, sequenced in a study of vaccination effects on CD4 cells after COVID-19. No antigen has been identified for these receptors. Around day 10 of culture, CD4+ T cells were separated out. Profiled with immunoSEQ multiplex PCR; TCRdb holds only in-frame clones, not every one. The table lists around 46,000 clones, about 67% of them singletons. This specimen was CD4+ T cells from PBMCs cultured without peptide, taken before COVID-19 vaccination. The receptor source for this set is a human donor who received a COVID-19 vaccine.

The CDR3 DNA is TGTGCCAGCACAACAATCGGACAGGGCAACTACGAGCAGTACTTC. Amino acid sequence: CASTTIGQGNYEQYF. The chain couples TRBV6-6 to TRBJ2-7, with TRBD1 identical over 8 bases. This CDR3 has 15 amino acids. The V segment lost 7 bases and the J segment 3 bases; nucleotides outside the gene matches: 11. Germline V lookup: CDR1 MNHNY, CDR2 SVGAGI (reference sequence).

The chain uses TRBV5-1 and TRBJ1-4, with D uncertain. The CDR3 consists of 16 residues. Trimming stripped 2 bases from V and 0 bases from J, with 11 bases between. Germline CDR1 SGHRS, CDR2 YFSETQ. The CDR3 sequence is CASSFNVAATNEKLFF. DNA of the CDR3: TGCGCCAGCAGCTTTAATGTGGCCGCAACTAATGAAAAACTGTTTTTT. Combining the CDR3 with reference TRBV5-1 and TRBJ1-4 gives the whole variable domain KAGVTQTPRYLIKTRGQQVTLSCSPISGHRSVSWYQQTPGQGLQFLFEYFSETQRNKGNFPGRFSGRQFSNSRSEMNVSTLELGDSALYLCASSFNVAATNEKLFFGSGTQLSVL.

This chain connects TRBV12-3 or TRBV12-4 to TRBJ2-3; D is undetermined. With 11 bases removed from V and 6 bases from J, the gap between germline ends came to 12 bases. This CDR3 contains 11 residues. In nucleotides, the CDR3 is TGTGCCGTCAACCCATGGGATACGCAGTATTTT. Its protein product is CAVNPWDTQYF.

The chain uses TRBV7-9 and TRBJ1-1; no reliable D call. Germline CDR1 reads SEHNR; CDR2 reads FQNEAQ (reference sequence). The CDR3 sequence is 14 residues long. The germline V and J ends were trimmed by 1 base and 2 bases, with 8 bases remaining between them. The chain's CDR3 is CASSLVKLNTEAFF. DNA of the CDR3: TGTGCCAGCAGCTTAGTGAAACTCAACACTGAAGCTTTCTTT. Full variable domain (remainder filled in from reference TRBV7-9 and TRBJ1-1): DTGVSQNPRHKITKRGQNVTFRCDPISEHNRLYWYRQTLGQGPEFLTYFQNEAQLEKSRLLSDRFSAERPKGSFSTLEIQRTEQGDSAMYLCASSLVKLNTEAFFGQGTRLTVV.

CDR3 amino acids: CASRGQGAIYEQYF. CDR3 sequence (DNA): TGTGCCAGCAGGGGACAGGGGGCGATTTACGAGCAGTACTTC. The V gene is TRBV28, the J gene TRBJ2-7; 12 nucleotides agree with TRBD1. The CDR3 contains 14 residues. The ends lost 6 bases at V and 4 bases at J; junction bases unmatched: 4. CDR1 and CDR2 from the germline V gene are MDHEN and SYDVKM.

CDR3 in DNA: TGTGCCAGCAGACGGACTAGCGGGAGGACAGATACGCAGTATTTT. It codes for CASRRTSGRTDTQYF. The chain combines TRBV6-5 with TRBJ2-3, with 14 bases that match TRBD2. Germline CDR1 and CDR2: MNHEY and SVGAGI. This CDR3 region has 15 residues. V shed 6 bases, J shed 3 bases, and the junction held 2 bases outside the gene matches.

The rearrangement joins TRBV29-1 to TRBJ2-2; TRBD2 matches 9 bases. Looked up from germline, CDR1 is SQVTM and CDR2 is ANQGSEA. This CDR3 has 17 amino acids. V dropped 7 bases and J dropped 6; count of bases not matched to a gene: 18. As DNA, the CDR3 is TGCAGCGCCCTGCCGAGTGTGGCGGGAGGGCCGCCCGGGGAGCTGTTTTTT. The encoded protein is CSALPSVAGGPPGELFF.

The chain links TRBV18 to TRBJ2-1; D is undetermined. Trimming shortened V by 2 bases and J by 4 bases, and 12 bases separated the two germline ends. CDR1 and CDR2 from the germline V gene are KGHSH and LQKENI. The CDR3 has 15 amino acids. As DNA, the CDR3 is TGTGCCAGCTCACCAGACACCATCCTTTACAATGAGCAGTTCTTC. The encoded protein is CASSPDTILYNEQFF.

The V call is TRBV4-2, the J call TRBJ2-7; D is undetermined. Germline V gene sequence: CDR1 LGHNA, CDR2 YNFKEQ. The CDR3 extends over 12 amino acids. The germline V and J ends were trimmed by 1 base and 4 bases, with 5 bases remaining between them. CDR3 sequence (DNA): TGTGCCAGCAGCCAAGTCTCGTACGAGCAGTACTTC. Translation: CASSQVSYEQYF.

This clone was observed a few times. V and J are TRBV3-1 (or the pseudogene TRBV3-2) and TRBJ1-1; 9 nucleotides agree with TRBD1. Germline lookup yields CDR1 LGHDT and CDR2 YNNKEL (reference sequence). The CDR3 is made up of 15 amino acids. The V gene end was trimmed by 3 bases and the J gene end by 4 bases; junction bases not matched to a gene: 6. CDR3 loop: CASSQSGTGFTEAFF. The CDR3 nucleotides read TGTGCCAGCAGCCAGTCCGGGACAGGGTTCACTGAAGCTTTCTTT.

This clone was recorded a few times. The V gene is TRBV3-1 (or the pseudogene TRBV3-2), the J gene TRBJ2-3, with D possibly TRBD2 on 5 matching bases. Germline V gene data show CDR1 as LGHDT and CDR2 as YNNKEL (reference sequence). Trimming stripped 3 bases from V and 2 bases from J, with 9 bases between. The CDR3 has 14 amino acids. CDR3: CASSQRVTTDTQYF. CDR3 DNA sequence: TGTGCCAGCAGCCAGAGGGTTACCACAGATACGCAGTATTTT.

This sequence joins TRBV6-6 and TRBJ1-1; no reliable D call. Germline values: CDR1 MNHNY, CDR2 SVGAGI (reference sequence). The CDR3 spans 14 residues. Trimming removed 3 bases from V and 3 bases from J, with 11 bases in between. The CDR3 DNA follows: TGTGCCAGCAGTTATAATCGGCAGCACACTGAAGCTTTCTTT. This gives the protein CASSYNRQHTEAFF.

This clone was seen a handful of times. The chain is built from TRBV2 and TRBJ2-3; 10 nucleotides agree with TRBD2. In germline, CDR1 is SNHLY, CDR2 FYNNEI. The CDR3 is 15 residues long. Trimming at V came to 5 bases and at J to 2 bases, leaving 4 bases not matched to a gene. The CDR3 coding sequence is TGTGCCAGCAGTTCCGGACTAGCGGACACAGATACGCAGTATTTT. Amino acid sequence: CASSSGLADTDTQYF. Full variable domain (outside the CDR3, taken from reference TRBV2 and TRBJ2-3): EPEVTQTPSHQVTQMGQEVILRCVPISNHLYFYWYRQILGQKVEFLVSFYNNEISEKSEIFDDQFSVERPDGSNFTLKIRSTKLEDSAMYFCASSSGLADTDTQYFGPGTRLTVL.